This T cell receptor (beta chain) stems from a study of a mutant IDH1 vaccine in newly diagnosed glioma. Background on the study: Former treatment meant radiotherapy, temozolomide, or both; the majority had gotten both.

CDR3 length: 14 residues. V lost 2 bases and J lost 3, with 8 bases in between. The germline V gene has CDR1 MNHNS and CDR2 SASEGT. Time point reported: baseline, week 1 (first vaccination visit). Treatment: pre-vaccination baseline after standard-of-care therapy. TCRdb's table, derived via immunoSEQ multiplex PCR, lists solely in-frame clones and lacks some. The data hold fewer than 45,000 clones, with just under 80% observed a single time. The gene calls are TRBV6-1 and TRBJ1-3; no clear D. The clonotype was recovered from a man aged 35-49 years with glioma. Some clones in this sample may be carry-over from other donors' samples. Sequences were derived from PBMCs, sampled from a glioma patient treated with radiotherapy, temozolomide or both. This chain's CDR3 is CASSEIGSGNTIYF. CDR3 DNA sequence: TGTGCCAGCAGTGAAATAGGGAGTGGAAACACCATATATTTT.